These T cell receptor beta chains were read from a single sample in a study of CD8 T cells in ankylosing spondylitis. Via MiXCR, TCRdb re-called the 5' RACE reads, giving one row per CDR3 protein. Counted here are 310,000 or so distinct CDR3 sequences, around 18% occurring once; the ten biggest clones make up around 8%. Sequenced material: blood, either unsorted or a sorted T cell fraction (not recorded which). The receptors derive from a male donor with ankylosing spondylitis or in good health (not recorded which). Each CDR3 is given with its conserved first and last residue. The D gene is left open where the match is weak. The size entry is marked missing in some rows and otherwise reads once, few, many or a size class.

abundance,d_gene,v_gene,j_gene,CDR3nt,CDR3aa
NA,TRBD2,TRBV4-1,TRBJ2-4,TGCGCCAGCAGCCAAGCGGGGGGGCCGTCCAAAAACATTCAGTACTTC,CASSQAGGPSKNIQYF
few,TRBD2,TRBV20-1,TRBJ2-1,TGCAGTGCTACCGAACTAGCGGGAGCCAACAATGAGCAGTTCTTC,CSATELAGANNEQFF
NA,NA,TRBV29-1,TRBJ2-1,TGCAGCGTGAGAAAGGACTTGAACTACAATGAGCAGTTCTTC,CSVRKDLNYNEQFF
NA,TRBD2,TRBV20-1,TRBJ2-1,TGCAGTGCTAGGGAGCTAGCGGGAGCTAGGGTTCGGTCCTACAATGAGCAGTTCTTC,CSARELAGARVRSYNEQFF
few,NA,TRBV9,TRBJ2-2,TGTGCCAGCAGCACCAGGGCGGGGAACACCGGGGAGCTGTTTTTT,CASSTRAGNTGELFF
few,NA,TRBV15,TRBJ2-2,TGTGCCACCAGCAGAGAACTTACAGGTCCTCACGGGGAGCTGTTTTTT,CATSRELTGPHGELFF
few,TRBD2,TRBV5-1,TRBJ2-3,TGCGCCAGCAGCTTGACTAGCGGTGCAGATACGCAGTATTTT,CASSLTSGADTQYF
NA,NA,TRBV4-2,TRBJ2-5,TGTGCCAGCAGCCAAGTATTAGCCCCAGAGACCCAGTACTTC,CASSQVLAPETQYF
few,NA,TRBV20-1,TRBJ1-4,TGCAGTGCTAGGAAGGGGGGAGTGAGGGAAAAACTGTTTTTT,CSARKGGVREKLFF
few,NA,TRBV30,TRBJ1-6,TGTGCCTGGAGTACGGGTAGTAATTCACCCCTCCACTTT,CAWSTGSNSPLHF
once,NA,TRBV20-1,TRBJ1-6,TGCAGTGCTAGAGATCGCGAAGACAGGAGCCCCCACTTT,CSARDREDRSPHF
NA,NA,TRBV29-1,TRBJ1-1,TGCAGCGTCGACACAGGTCTGAACACTGAAGCTTTCTTT,CSVDTGLNTEAFF
NA,NA,TRBV12-5,TRBJ2-1,TGTGCTAGTGGTTTGGCACAGGGAATGTTAGGCGTAAACAATGAGCAGTTCTTC,CASGLAQGMLGVNNEQFF
medium-sized,NA,TRBV5-1,TRBJ1-2,TGCGCCAGCACCCTATCGCCGGGGAACTATGGCTACACCTTC,CASTLSPGNYGYTF
many,TRBD1,TRBV28,TRBJ1-5,TGTGCCGTACAGGGGGCCATTAGCAATCAGCCCCAGCATTTT,CAVQGAISNQPQHF
NA,TRBD1,TRBV6-4,TRBJ1-2,TGTGCCAGCAAGGACAGGGGCTATGGCTACACCTTC,CASKDRGYGYTF
NA,TRBD1,TRBV28,TRBJ1-3,TGTGCCAGCAGTCCCGGACAGGGGGCGGGTTCTGGAAACACCATATATTTT,CASSPGQGAGSGNTIYF
NA,TRBD2,TRBV20-1,TRBJ2-4,TGCAGTGCTAGGACCGGGACTAGCAGCCTAGCCAAAAACATTCAGTACTTC,CSARTGTSSLAKNIQYF
NA,NA,TRBV24-1,TRBJ2-1,TGTGCCACCAGTACTGCAGGGTACTACAATGAGCAGTTCTTC,CATSTAGYYNEQFF
NA,NA,TRBV5-1,TRBJ1-1,TGCGCCAGCATCCGTGACGGGGGTTCGGATGAAGCTTTCTTT,CASIRDGGSDEAFF
NA,NA,TRBV20-1,TRBJ1-2,TGCAGTGTTAGAGGACAGATCGACTATGGCTACACCTTC,CSVRGQIDYGYTF
NA,TRBD1,TRBV7-3,TRBJ1-6,TGTGCCAGCAGCTCGACCGGGACAGGGAATTCACCCCTCCACTTT,CASSSTGTGNSPLHF
NA,TRBD1,TRBV20-1,TRBJ2-5,TGCAGTGCTAGAGGTCCGGGGACAGCTAAAGAGACCCAGTACTTC,CSARGPGTAKETQYF
NA,NA,TRBV11-1,TRBJ2-3,TGTGCCAGCAACAAACAGGATACAGATACGCAGTATTTT,CASNKQDTDTQYF
NA,NA,TRBV6-5,TRBJ2-5,TGTGCCAGCAGTTACATTAGATCGGAGACCCAGTACTTC,CASSYIRSETQYF
many,NA,TRBV20-1,TRBJ2-5,TGCAGTGCTAGCCCTCCACGGGCGGGAGAGACCCAGTACTTC,CSASPPRAGETQYF
NA,TRBD1,TRBV5-1,TRBJ2-3,TGCGCCAGCAGCCCGGGACAGGCTAGAGGAGATACGCAGTATTTT,CASSPGQARGDTQYF
NA,TRBD2,TRBV18,TRBJ2-3,TGTGCCAGCTCATCCTCGACTAGCGATACAGATACGCAGTATTTT,CASSSSTSDTDTQYF
few,TRBD1,TRBV12-3/TRBV12-4,TRBJ1-1,TGTGCCAGCACCCTAGGGACAGAGAACACTGAAGCTTTCTTT,CASTLGTENTEAFF
NA,TRBD2,TRBV9,TRBJ2-5,TGTGCCAGCAGCGTAGTCGGACTAGCGGGAGAGACCCAGTACTTC,CASSVVGLAGETQYF